This T cell receptor beta chain was sequenced in a study of identical twins' blood T cells. Study summary: Roughly 50 million reads covered about six alpha-chain and about six beta-chain libraries.

Methods used by the authors: Each donor had about 95,000 to nearly 550,000 clonotypes. TCRdb re-called the 5' RACE reads with MiXCR, one entry per CDR3 protein. TCRdb's processing, not the authors' own work, is the source of the V and J calls. The sample records roughly 340,000 distinct CDR3 sequences, roughly 31% being singletons. Three pairs of healthy female monozygous twins were the donors. All three twin pairs grew up together with likely shared infections and vaccines. Sequencing was carried out using PBMCs. The clonotype comes from a woman between 18 and 55 years old in good health.

For the CDR3, the DNA is TGTGCCAGTAGTATAGGACGGGGTGGCTACACCTTC. It codes for CASSIGRGGYTF. The chain links TRBV19 to TRBJ1-2; no clear D. V was trimmed by 1 base and J by 7 bases, leaving 7 bases between them. The CDR3 is made up of 12 amino acids. Germline CDR1 LNHDA, CDR2 SQIVND (reference sequence).